The source of this T cell receptor gamma chain is a study of human gamma delta and Vdelta1 T cells (dated by TCRdb to 2016 to 2019). As for the study more broadly: The study examined Delta One T cells, which are Vd1+ gamma-delta T cells, as cytotoxic effectors against acute myeloid leukemia.

According to the germline V gene, CDR1 reads VENAVY and CDR2 reads YDSYNSRV. The CDR3 goes from the cysteine to the phenylalanine over 14 residues. The sequence is cut down to CDR3 DNA, 42 bases in frame from base 1. Worth noting for this clone: Its antigen is still unknown. At one of its ends the junction is not consistent with the germline gene, which may arise from a read error.

Library preparation used PCR. The data were produced on an Illumina MiSeq. TCRdb processed the public reads again with the CATT caller, after which rows with matching DNA were combined. The sample table holds about 240 gamma-chain clones, of which less than 20% were seen once. Of the sample, approximately 92% falls within the top ten clones. This chain joins TRGV8 to TRGJ1 or TRGJ2. The TCR was taken from a human donor in good health. Sequenced sample: Vdelta1 gamma-delta T cells from blood. The cell subset or site label here, explained by the study, means: Vd1+ T cells from peripheral blood. The CDR3 protein sequence reads: CATWDIENYYKKLF. The DNA sequence is given as TGTGCCACCTGGGATATTGAGAATTATTACAAGAAACTCTTT.